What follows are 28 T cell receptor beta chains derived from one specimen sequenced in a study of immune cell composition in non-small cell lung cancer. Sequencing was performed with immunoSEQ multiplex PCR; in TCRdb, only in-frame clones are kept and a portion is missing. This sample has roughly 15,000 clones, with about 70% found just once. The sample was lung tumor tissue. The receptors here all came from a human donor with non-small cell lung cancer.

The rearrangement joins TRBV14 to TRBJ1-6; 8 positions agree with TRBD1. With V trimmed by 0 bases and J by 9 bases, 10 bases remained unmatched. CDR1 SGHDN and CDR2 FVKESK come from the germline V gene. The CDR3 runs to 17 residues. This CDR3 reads CASSQDGLRGLSSPLHF. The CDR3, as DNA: TGTGCCAGCAGCCAAGATGGACTCAGGGGGCTGAGTTCACCCCTCCACTTT.

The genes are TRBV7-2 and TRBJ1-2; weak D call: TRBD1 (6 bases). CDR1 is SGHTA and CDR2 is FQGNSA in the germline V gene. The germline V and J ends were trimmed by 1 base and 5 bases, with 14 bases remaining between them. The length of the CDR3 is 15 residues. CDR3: CASSLEGGGGYGYTF. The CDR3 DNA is TGTGCCAGCAGCTTAGAGGGAGGGGGAGGGTATGGCTACACCTTC.

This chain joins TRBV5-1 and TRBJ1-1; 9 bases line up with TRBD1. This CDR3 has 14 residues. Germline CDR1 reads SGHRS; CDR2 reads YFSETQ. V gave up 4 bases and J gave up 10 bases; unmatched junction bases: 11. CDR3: CASSPELDRGVAFF. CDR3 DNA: TGCGCCAGCAGCCCCGAATTGGACAGGGGTGTAGCTTTCTTT.

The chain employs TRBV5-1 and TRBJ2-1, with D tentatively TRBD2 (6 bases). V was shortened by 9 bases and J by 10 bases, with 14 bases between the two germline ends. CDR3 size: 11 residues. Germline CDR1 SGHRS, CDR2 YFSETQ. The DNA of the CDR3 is TGCGCCACCTCTCTCCGGGGGGAGCAGTTCTTC. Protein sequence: CATSLRGEQFF.

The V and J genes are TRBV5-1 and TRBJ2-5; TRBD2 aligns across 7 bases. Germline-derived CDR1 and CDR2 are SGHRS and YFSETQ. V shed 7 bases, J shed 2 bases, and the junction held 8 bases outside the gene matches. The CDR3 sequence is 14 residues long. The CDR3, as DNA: TGCGCCAGCGCGGGTCGACTAGCTCAAGAGACCCAGTACTTC. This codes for CASAGRLAQETQYF.

The CDR3 sequence is CASSPRTGQGNGGELFF. CDR3 nucleotide sequence: TGTGCCAGCTCACCACGGACGGGACAGGGGAATGGCGGGGAGCTGTTTTTT. The rearrangement uses TRBV18 and TRBJ2-2, with TRBD1 matching 10 bases. The CDR3 loop spans 17 amino acids. V lost 1 base and J lost 7; bases outside the gene matches: 9. Per germline, CDR1 KGHSH and CDR2 LQKENI. Together with reference TRBV18 and TRBJ2-2, the CDR3 gives the full variable domain: NAGVMQNPRHLVRRRGQEARLRCSPMKGHSHVYWYRQLPEEGLKFMVYLQKENIIDESGMPKERFSAEFPKEGPSILRIQQVVRGDSAAYFCASSPRTGQGNGGELFFGEGSRLTVL.

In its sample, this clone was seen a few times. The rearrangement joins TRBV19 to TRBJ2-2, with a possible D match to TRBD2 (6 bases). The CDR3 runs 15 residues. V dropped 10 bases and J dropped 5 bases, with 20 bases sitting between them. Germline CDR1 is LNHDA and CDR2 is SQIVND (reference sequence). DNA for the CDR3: TGTGCCACCCGCGGGGCCGACGTGGGAACCGGGGAGCTGTTTTTT. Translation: CATRGADVGTGELFF.

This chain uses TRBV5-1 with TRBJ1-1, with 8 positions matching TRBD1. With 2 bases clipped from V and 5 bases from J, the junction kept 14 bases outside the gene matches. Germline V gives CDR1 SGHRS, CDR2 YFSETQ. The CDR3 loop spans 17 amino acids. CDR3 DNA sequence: TGCGCCAGCAGCTTCCAACCCGGAATAACAGGGGGAACTGAAGCTTTCTTT. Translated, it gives CASSFQPGITGGTEAFF.

The CDR3 is CASSVAGTGDSYTF. CDR3 in DNA: TGTGCCAGCAGCGTAGCCGGGACAGGGGATAGCTACACCTTC. The chain carries TRBV9 and TRBJ1-2; 10 positions agree with TRBD1. Germline CDR1 is SGDLS and CDR2 is YYNGEE. J gave up 9 bases and V 0 bases, and 5 bases lay outside the gene matches. This CDR3 has 14 residues.

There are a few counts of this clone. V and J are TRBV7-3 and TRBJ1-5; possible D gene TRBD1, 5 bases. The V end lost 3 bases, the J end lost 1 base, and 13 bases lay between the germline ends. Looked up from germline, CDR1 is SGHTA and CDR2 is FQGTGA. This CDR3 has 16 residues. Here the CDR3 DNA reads TGTGCCAGCAGCTTCCGGACAAGAGACAGCAATCAGCCCCAGCATTTT. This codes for CASSFRTRDSNQPQHF.

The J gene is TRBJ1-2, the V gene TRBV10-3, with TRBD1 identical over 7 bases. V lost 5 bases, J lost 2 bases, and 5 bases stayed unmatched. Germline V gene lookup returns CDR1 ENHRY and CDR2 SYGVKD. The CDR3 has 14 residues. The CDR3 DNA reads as TGTGCCATCAGTCCGGGACAGAGGAACTATGGCTACACCTTC. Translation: CAISPGQRNYGYTF.

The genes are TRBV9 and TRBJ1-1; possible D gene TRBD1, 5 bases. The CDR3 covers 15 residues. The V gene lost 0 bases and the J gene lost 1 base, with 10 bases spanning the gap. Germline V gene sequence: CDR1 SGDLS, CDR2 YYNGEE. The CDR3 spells CASSVVSRANTEAFF. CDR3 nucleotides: TGTGCCAGCAGCGTAGTCAGCAGGGCGAACACTGAAGCTTTCTTT.

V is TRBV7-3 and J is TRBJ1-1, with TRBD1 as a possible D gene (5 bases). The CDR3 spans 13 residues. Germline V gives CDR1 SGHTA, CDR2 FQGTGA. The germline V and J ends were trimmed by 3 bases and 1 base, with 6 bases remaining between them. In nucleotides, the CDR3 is TGTGCCAGCAGCTTTGGGGCGAACACTGAAGCTTTCTTT. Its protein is CASSFGANTEAFF.

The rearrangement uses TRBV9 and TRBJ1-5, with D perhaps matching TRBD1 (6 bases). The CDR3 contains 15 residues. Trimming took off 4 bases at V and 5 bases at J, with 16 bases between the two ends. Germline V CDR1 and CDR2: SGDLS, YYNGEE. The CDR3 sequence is CASSLTGEGYQPQHF. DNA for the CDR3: TGTGCCAGCAGCCTGACAGGTGAGGGGTATCAGCCCCAGCATTTT.

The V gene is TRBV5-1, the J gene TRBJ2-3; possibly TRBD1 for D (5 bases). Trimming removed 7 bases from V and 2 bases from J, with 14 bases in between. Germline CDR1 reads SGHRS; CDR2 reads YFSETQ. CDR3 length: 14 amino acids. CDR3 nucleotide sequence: TGCGCCAGCGCCCCAGGGTACGCCACAGATACGCAGTATTTT. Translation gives CASAPGYATDTQYF.

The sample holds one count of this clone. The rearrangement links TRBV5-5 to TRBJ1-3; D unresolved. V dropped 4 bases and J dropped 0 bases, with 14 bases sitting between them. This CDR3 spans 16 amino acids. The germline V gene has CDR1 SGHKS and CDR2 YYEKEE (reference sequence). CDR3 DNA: TGTGCCAGCAGCCCGGAGGGCGGGTTCTCTGGAAACACCATATATTTT. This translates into CASSPEGGFSGNTIYF.

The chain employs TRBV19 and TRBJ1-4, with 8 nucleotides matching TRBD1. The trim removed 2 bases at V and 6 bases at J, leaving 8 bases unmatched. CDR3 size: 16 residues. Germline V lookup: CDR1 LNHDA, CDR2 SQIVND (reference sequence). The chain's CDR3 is CASSIYRTGKDEKLFF. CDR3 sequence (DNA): TGTGCCAGTAGTATATACCGGACAGGGAAGGATGAAAAACTGTTTTTT.

In DNA, the CDR3 is TGTGCCAGTAGTATGAAAGAGCGGGAGGTACCCCCAGATACGCAGTATTTT. Its protein is CASSMKEREVPPDTQYF. V is TRBV19 and J is TRBJ2-3; 9 bases are shared with TRBD2. CDR1 is LNHDA and CDR2 is SQIVND in the germline V gene (reference sequence). The CDR3 length is 17 residues. V gave up 3 bases and J gave up 4 bases; unmatched junction bases: 11.

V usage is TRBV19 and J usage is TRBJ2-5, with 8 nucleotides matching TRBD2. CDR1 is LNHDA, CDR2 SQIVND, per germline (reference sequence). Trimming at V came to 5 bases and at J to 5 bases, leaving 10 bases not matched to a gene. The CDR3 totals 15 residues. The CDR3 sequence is CASSESGGPRETQYF. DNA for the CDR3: TGTGCCAGTAGTGAGTCGGGAGGGCCGAGGGAGACCCAGTACTTC.

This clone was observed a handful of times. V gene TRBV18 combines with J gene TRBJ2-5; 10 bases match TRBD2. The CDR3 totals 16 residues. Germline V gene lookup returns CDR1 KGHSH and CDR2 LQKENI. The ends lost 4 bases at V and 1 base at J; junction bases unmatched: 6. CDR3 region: CASSRGLAGVQETQYF. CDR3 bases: TGTGCCAGCTCACGAGGGCTAGCGGGAGTCCAAGAGACCCAGTACTTC.

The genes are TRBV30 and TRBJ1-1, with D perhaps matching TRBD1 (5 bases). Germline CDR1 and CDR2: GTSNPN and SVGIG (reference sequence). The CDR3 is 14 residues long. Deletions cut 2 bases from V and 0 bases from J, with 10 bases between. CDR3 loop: CAWSPDRMNTEAFF. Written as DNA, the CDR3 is TGTGCCTGGAGTCCCGACAGAATGAACACTGAAGCTTTCTTT.

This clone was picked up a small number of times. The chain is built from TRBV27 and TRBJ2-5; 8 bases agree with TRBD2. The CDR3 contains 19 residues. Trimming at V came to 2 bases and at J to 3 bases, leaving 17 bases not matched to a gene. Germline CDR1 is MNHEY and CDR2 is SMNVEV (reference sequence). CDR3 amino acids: CASSLKGHGGAGEKETQYF. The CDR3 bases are TGTGCCAGCAGTTTAAAGGGGCATGGGGGAGCGGGGGAAAAAGAGACCCAGTACTTC.

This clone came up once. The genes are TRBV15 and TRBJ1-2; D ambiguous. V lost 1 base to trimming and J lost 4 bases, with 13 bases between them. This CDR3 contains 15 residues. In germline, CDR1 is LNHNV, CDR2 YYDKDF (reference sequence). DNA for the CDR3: TGTGCCACCAGCAGAGTAACAGCAGGCATCTATGGCTACACCTTC. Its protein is CATSRVTAGIYGYTF.

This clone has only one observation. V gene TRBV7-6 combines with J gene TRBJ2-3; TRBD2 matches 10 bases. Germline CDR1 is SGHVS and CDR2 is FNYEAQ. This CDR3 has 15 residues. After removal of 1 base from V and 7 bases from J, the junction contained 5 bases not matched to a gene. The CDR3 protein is CASSLVSGGTNTQYF. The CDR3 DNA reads TGTGCCAGCAGCTTAGTTAGCGGGGGGACTAATACGCAGTATTTT.

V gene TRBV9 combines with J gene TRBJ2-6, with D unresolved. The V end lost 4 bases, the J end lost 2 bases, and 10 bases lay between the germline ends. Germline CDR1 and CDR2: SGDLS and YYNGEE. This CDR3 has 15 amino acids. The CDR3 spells CASSTQETGANVLTF. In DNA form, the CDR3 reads TGTGCCAGCAGCACTCAAGAGACTGGGGCCAACGTCCTGACTTTC.

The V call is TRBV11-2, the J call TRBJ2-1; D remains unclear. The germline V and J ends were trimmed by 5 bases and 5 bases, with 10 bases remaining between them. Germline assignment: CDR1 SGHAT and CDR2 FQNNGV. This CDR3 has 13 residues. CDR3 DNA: TGTGCCAGCAGCAGCGAAAGCCACAATGAGCAGTTCTTC. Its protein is CASSSESHNEQFF.

The CDR3 bases are TGTGCCAGCAGACCCACAGGGGAGTTCCAGCCCCAGCATTTT. This sequence encodes CASRPTGEFQPQHF. The genes are TRBV6-5 and TRBJ1-5; 7 bases fit TRBD1. This CDR3 has 14 residues. Germline V gene data show CDR1 as MNHEY and CDR2 as SVGAGI. Germline trimming cut 6 bases from V and 7 bases from J; bases unmatched to any gene: 9.

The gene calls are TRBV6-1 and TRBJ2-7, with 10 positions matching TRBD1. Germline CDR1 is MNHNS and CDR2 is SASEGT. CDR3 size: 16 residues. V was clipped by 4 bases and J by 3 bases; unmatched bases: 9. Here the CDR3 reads CASSAGQGSANYEQYF. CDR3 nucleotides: TGTGCCAGCAGTGCGGGACAGGGGAGCGCTAACTACGAGCAGTACTTC.